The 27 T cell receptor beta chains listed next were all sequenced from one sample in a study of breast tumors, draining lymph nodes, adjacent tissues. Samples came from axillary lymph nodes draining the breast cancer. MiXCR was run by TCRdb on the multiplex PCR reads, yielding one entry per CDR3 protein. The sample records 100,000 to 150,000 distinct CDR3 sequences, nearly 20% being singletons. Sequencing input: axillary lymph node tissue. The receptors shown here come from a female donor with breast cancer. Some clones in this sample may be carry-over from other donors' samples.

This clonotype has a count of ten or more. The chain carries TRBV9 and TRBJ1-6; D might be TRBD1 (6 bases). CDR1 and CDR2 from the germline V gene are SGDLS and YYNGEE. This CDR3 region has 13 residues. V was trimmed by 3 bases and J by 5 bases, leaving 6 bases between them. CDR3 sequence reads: CASSAGDNSPLHF. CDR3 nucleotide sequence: TGTGCCAGCAGCGCAGGGGATAATTCACCCCTCCACTTT.

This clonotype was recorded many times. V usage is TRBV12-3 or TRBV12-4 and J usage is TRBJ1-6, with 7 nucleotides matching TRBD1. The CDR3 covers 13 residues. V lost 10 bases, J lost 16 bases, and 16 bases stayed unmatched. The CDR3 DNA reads TGTGCCACCACCGGTTCTCTTAACAGGGGTCTCCACTTT. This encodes CATTGSLNRGLHF.

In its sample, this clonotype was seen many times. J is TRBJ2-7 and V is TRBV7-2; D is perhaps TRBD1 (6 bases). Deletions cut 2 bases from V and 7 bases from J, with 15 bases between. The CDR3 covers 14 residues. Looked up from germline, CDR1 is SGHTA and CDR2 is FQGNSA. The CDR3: CASSLMGAIREQYF. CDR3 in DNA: TGTGCCAGCAGCTTAATGGGGGCCATTCGGGAGCAGTACTTC.

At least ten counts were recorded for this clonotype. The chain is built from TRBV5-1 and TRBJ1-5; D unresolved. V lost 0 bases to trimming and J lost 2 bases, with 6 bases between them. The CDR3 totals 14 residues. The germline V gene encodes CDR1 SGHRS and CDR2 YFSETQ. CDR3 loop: CASSLGNGNQPQHF. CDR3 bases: TGCGCCAGCAGCTTGGGTAACGGCAATCAGCCCCAGCATTTT.

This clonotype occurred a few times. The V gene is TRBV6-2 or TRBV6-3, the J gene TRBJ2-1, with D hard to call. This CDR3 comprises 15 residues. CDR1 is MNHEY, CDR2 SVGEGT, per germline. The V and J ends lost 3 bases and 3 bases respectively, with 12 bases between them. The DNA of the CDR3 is TGTGCCAGCAGTTATAGCCTAGAAAGCTACAATGAGCAGTTCTTC. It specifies CASSYSLESYNEQFF.

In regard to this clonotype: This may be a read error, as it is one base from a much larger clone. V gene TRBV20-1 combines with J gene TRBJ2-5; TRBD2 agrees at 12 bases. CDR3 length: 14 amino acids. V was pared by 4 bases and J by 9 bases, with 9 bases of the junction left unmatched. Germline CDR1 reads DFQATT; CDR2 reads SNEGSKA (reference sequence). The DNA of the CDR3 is TGCAGTGCTACTAGCGGGGGGGTTGGGGAGGCCCAGTACTTC. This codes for CSATSGGVGEAQYF.

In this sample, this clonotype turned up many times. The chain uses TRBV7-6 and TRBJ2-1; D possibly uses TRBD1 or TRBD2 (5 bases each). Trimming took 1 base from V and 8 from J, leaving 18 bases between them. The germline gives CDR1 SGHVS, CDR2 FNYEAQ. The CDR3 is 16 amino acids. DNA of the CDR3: TGTGCCAGCAGCTTAGAAGGGACCACCTACAATGATGAGCAGTTCTTC. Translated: CASSLEGTTYNDEQFF.

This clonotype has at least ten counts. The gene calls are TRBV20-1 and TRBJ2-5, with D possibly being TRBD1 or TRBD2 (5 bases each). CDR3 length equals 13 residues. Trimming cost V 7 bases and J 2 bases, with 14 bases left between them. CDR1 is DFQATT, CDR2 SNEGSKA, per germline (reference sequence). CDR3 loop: CSVEGPEQETQYF. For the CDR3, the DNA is TGCAGTGTTGAGGGACCTGAACAAGAGACCCAGTACTTC.

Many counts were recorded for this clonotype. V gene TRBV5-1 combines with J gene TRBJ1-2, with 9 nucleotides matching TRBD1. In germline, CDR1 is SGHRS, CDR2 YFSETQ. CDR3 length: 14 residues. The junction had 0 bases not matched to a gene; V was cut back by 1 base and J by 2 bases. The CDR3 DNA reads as TGCGCCAGCAGCTTGACAGGGGGCAACTATGGCTACACCTTC. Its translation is CASSLTGGNYGYTF.

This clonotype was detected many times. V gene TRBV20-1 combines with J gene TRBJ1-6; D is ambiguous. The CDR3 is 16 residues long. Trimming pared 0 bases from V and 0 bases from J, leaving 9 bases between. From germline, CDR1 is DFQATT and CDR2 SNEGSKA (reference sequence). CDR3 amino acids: CSARDPRGSYNSPLHF. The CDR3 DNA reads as TGCAGTGCTAGAGACCCCCGTGGCTCCTATAATTCACCCCTCCACTTT.

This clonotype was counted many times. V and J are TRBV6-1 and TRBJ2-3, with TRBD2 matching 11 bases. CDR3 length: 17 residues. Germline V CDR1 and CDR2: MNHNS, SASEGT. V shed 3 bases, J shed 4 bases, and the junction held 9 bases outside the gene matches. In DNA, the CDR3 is TGTGCCAGCAGTGACATTAGACTAGCGGGAAACCCAGATACGCAGTATTTT. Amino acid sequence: CASSDIRLAGNPDTQYF.

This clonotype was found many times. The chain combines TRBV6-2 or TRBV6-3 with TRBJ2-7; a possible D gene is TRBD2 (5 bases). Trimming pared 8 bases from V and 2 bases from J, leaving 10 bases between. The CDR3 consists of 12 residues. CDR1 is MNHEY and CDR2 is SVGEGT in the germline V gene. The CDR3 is CASRERTYEQYF. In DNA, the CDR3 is TGTGCCAGCCGGGAACGCACCTACGAGCAGTACTTC.

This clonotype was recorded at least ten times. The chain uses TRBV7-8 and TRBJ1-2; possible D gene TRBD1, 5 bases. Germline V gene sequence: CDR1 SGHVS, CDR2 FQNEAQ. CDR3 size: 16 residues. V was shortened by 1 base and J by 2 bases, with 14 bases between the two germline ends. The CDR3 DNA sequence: TGTGCCAGCAGCTTAGGAGGGGTGGGAGTCAACTATGGCTACACCTTC. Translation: CASSLGGVGVNYGYTF.

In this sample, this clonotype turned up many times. The CDR3 sequence is CSAVLQGRNYGYTF. CDR3 nucleotide sequence: TGCAGTGCTGTTCTACAGGGGAGGAACTATGGCTACACCTTC. The V gene is TRBV20-1, the J gene TRBJ1-2; 7 positions match TRBD1. Germline V gives CDR1 DFQATT, CDR2 SNEGSKA (reference sequence). The CDR3 spans 14 residues. With V trimmed by 5 bases and J by 2 bases, 8 bases remained unmatched.

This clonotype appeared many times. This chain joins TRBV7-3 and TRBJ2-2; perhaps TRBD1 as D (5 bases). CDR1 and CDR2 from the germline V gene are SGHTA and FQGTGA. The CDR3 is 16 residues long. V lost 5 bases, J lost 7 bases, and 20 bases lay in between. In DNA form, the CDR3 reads TGTGCCAGCAGCCCGGGTCAGGGCGCGGCCTTCGGGGAGCTGTTTTTT. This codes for CASSPGQGAAFGELFF.

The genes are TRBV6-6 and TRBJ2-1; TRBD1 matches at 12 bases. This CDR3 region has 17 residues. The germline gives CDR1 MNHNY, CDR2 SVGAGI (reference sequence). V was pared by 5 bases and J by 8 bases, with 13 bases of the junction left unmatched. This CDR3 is CASSGAGTGGSLDEQFF. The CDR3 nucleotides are TGTGCCAGCAGTGGGGCCGGGACAGGGGGCTCTTTAGATGAGCAGTTCTTC.

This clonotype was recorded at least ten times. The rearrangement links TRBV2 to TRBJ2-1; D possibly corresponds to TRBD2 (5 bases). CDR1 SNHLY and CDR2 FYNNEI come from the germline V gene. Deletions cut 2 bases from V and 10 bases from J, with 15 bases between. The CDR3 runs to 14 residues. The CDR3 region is CASSERRGSREQFF. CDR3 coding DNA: TGTGCCAGCAGTGAAAGACGTGGGAGTCGGGAGCAGTTCTTC.

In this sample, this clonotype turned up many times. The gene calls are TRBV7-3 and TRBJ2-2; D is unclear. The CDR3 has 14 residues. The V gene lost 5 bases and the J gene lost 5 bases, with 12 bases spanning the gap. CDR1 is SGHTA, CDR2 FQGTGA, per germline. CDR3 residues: CASSQNVQTGELFF. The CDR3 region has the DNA TGTGCCAGCAGCCAGAACGTCCAAACCGGGGAGCTGTTTTTT.

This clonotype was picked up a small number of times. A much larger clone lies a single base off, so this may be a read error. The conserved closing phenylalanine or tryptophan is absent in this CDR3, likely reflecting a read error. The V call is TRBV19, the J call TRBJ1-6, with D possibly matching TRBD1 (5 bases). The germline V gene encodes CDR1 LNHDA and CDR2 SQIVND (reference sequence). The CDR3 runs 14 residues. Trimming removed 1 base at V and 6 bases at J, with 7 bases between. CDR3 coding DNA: TGTGCCAGTAGTATAGGACAGACTAATTCACCCCTCCACCTT. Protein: CASSIGQTNSPLHL.

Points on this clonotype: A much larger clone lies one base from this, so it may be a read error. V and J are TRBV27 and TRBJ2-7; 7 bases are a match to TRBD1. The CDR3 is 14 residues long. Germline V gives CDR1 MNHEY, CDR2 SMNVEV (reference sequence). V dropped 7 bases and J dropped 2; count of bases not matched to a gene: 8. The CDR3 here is CASKGATTTYEQYF. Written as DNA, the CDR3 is TGTGCCAGCAAGGGGGCCACAACGACCTACGAGCAGTACTTC.

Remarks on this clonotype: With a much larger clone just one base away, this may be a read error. The CDR3 loop is CASSYFQIQPPLHF. The CDR3 DNA sequence: TGTGCCAGCAGTTATTTCCAGATCCAACCACCCCTCCACTTT. The chain has TRBV6-5 and TRBJ1-6; D is unclear. There are 14 residues in the CDR3. Germline CDR1 is MNHEY and CDR2 is SVGAGI. Trimming shortened V by 3 bases and J by 11 bases, and 14 bases separated the two germline ends.

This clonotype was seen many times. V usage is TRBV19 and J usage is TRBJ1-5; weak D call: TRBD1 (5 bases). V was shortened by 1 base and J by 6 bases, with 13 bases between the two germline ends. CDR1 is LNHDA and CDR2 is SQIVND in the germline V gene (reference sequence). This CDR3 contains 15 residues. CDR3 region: CASSIVSGVGQPQHF. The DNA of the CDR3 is TGTGCCAGTAGTATAGTATCGGGGGTGGGTCAGCCCCAGCATTTT.

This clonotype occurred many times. The DNA for the CDR3 is TGTGCCAGTAGTCCCCCTACTAGCGTCACCGGGGAGCTGTTTTTT. Protein: CASSPPTSVTGELFF. This chain links TRBV19 with TRBJ2-2; TRBD2 agrees at 7 bases. Germline V CDR1 and CDR2: LNHDA, SQIVND (reference sequence). The ends lost 5 bases at V and 4 bases at J; junction bases unmatched: 7. This CDR3 comprises 15 residues.

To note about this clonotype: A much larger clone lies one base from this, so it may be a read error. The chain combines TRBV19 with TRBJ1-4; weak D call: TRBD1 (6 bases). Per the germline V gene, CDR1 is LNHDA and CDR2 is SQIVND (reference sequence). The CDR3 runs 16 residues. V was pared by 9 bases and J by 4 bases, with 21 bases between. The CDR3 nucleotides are TGTGCCAGCGCAGACAGGCCTATAGACTATAATGAAAAACTGTTTTTT. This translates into CASADRPIDYNEKLFF. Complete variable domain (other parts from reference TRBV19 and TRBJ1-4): DGGITQSPKYLFRKEGQNVTLSCEQNLNHDAMYWYRQDPGQGLRLIYYSQIVNDFQKGDIAEGYSVSREKKESFPLTVTSAQKNPTAFYLCASADRPIDYNEKLFFGSGTQLSVL.

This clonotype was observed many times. The CDR3 is CASSSWSVKETQYF. The CDR3 coding sequence is TGTGCCAGCAGTTCGTGGTCAGTGAAGGAGACCCAGTACTTC. V is TRBV12-3 or TRBV12-4 and J is TRBJ2-5, with D uncertain. Deletions cut 4 bases from V and 5 bases from J, with 14 bases between. The CDR3 is made up of 14 amino acids.

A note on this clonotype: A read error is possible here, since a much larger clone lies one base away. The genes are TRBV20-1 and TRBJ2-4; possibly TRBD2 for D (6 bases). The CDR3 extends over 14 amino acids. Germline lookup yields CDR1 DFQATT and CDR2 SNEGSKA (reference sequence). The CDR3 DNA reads TGCAGTGCTAGAAGGCGGGACGGAAAAAGCATTCAGTACTTC. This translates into CSARRRDGKSIQYF.

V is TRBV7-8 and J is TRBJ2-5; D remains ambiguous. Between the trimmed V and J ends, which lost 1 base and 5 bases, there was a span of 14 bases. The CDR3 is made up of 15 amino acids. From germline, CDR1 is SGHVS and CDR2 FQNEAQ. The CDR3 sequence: CASSLVVRPAETQYF. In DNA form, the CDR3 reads TGTGCCAGCAGCTTAGTCGTTCGACCTGCCGAGACCCAGTACTTC.